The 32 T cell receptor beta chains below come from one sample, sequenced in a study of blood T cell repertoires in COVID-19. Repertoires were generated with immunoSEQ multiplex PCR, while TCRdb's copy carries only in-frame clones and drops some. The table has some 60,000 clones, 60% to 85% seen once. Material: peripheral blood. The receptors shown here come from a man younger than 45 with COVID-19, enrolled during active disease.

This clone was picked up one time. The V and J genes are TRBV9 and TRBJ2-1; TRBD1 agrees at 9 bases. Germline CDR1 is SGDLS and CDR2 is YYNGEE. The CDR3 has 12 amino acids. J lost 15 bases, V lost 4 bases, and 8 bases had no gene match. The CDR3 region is CASSPTGGIAFF. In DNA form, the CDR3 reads TGTGCCAGCAGCCCGACAGGGGGGATAGCGTTCTTC.

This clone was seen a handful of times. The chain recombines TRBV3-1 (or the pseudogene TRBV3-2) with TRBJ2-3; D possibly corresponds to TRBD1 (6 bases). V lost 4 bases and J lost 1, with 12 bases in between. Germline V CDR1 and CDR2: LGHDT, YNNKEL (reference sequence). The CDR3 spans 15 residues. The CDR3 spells CASSPNRARTDTQYF. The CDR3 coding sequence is TGTGCCAGCAGCCCCAACAGGGCTCGCACAGATACGCAGTATTTT.

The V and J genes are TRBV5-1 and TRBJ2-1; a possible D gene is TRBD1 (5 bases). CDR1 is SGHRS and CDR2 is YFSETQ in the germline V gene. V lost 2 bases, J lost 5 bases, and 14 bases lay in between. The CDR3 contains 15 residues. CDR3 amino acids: CASSLGALAHNEQFF. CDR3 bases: TGCGCCAGCAGCTTAGGGGCCTTAGCCCACAATGAGCAGTTCTTC.

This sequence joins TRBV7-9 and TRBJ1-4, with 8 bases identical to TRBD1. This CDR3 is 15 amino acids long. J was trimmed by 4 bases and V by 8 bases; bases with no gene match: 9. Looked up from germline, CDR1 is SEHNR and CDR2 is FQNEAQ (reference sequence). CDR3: CASGTTGVYNEKLFF. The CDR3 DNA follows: TGTGCCAGCGGAACGACAGGGGTCTATAATGAAAAACTGTTTTTT.

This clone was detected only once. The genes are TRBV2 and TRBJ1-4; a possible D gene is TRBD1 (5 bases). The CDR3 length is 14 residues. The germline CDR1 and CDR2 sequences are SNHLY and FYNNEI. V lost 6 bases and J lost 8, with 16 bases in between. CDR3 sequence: CASSGVSGVEKLFF. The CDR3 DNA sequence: TGTGCCAGCAGCGGGGTCTCGGGGGTAGAAAAACTGTTTTTT.

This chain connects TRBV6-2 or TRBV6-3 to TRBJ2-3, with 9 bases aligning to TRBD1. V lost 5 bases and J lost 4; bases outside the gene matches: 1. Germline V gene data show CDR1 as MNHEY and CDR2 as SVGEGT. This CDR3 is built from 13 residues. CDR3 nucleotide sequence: TGTGCCAGCAGTCGACAGGGGGCAGATACGCAGTATTTT. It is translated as CASSRQGADTQYF.

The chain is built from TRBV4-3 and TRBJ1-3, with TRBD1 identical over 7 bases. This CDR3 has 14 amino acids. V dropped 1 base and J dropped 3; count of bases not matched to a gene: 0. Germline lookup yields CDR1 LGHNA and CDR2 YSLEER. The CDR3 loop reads CASSQGTGGNTIYF. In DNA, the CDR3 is TGCGCCAGCAGCCAAGGGACAGGTGGAAACACCATATATTTT.

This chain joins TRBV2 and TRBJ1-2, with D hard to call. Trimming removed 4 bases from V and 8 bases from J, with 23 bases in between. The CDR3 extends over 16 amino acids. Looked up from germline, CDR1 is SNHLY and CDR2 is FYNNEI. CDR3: CASSAALGSGGGGYTF. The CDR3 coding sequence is TGTGCCAGCAGTGCCGCATTAGGTTCGGGCGGCGGGGGCTACACCTTC.

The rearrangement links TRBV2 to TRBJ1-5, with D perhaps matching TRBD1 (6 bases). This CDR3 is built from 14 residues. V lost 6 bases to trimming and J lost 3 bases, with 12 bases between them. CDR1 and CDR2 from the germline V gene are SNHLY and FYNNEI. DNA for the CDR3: TGTGCCAGCAGCCCGGACAGACCCAATCAGCCCCAGCATTTT. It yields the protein CASSPDRPNQPQHF.

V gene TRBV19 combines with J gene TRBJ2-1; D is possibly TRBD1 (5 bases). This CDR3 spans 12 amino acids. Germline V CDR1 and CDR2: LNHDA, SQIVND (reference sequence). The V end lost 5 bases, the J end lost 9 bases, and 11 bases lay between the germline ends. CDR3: CASSSGYGEQFF. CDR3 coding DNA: TGTGCCAGTAGTTCAGGGTATGGTGAGCAGTTCTTC.

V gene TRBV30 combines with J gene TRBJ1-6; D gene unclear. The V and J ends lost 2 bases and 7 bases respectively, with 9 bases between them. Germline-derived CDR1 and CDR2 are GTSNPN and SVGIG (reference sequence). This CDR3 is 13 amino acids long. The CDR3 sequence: CAWSRAINSPLHF. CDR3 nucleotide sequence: TGTGCCTGGAGTCGCGCAATCAATTCACCCCTCCACTTT.

CDR3 sequence reads: CASSPEPMERGHEQYF. As DNA, the CDR3 is TGTGCCAGCAGTCCTGAACCGATGGAAAGGGGGCACGAGCAGTACTTC. The chain joins TRBV28 to TRBJ2-7, with 7 positions matching TRBD1. J was trimmed by 5 bases and V by 5 bases; bases with no gene match: 15. CDR3 length: 16 residues. Germline lookup yields CDR1 MDHEN and CDR2 SYDVKM.

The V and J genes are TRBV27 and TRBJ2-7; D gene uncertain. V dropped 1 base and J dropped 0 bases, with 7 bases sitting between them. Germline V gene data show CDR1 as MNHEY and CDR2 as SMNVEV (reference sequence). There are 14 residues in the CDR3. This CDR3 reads CASSLYASSYEQYF. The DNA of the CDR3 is TGTGCCAGCAGTTTATATGCTAGCTCCTACGAGCAGTACTTC.

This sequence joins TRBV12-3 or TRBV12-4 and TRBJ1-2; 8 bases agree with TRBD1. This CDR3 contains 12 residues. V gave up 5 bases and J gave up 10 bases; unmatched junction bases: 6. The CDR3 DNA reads TGTGCCAGCAGTCCTGACAGGGGAGACTACACCTTC. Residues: CASSPDRGDYTF.

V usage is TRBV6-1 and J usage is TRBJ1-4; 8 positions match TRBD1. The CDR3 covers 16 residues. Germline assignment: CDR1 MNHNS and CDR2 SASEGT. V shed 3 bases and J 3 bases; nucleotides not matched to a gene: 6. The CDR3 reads CASSDSQGAPNEKLFF. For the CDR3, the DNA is TGTGCCAGCAGTGATTCTCAGGGGGCTCCTAATGAAAAACTGTTTTTT.

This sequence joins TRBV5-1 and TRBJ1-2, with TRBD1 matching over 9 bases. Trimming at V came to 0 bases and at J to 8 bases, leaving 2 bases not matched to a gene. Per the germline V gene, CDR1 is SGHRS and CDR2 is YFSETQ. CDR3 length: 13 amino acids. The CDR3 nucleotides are TGCGCCAGCAGCTTGGATGGGACAGGGGGCTACACCTTC. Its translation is CASSLDGTGGYTF.

CDR3 DNA: TGCAGCGTTGATCTAGCGGGAGGGCAAGATGAGCAGTTCTTC. Its translation is CSVDLAGGQDEQFF. The V gene is TRBV29-1, the J gene TRBJ2-1, with 12 bases matching TRBD2. The CDR3 sequence is 14 residues long. J was trimmed by 8 bases and V by 3 bases; bases with no gene match: 5. Germline values: CDR1 SQVTM, CDR2 ANQGSEA.

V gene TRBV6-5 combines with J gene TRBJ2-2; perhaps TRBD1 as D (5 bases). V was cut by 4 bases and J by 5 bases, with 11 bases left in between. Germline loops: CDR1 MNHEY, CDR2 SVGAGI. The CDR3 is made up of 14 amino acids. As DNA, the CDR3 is TGTGCCAGCAGTTGGCAGGGATATACCGGGGAGCTGTTTTTT. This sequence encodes CASSWQGYTGELFF.

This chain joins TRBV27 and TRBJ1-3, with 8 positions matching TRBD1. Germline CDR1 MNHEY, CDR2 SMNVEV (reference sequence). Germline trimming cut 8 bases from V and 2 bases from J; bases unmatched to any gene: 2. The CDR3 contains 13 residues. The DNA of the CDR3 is TGTGCCAGCCAGGGGGCTACTGGAAACACCATATATTTT. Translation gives CASQGATGNTIYF.

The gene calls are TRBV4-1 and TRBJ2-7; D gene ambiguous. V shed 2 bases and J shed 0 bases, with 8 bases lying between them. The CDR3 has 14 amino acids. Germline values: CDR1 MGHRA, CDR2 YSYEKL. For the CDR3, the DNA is TGCGCCAGCAGCCAACGTGGAGACTCCTACGAGCAGTACTTC. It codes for CASSQRGDSYEQYF.

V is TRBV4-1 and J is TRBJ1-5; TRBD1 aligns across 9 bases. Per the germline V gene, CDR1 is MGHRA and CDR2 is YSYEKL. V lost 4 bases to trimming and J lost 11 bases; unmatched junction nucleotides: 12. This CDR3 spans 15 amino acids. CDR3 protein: CASSPGTGRRGAQHF. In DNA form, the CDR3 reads TGCGCCAGCAGCCCCGGGACAGGGAGGAGGGGGGCCCAGCATTTT.

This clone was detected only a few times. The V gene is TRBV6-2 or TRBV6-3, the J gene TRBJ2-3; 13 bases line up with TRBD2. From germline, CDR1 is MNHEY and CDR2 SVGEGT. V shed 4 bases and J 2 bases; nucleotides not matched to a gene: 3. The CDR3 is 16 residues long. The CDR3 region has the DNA TGTGCCAGCAGTTCCGGGACTAGCGGGGTCACAGATACGCAGTATTTT. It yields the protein CASSSGTSGVTDTQYF.

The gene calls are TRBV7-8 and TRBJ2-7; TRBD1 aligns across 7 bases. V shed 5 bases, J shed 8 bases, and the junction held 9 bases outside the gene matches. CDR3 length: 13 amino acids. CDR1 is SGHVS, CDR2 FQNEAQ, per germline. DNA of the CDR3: TGTGCCAGCAGCCTTTATCAACAGGGGCAGCAGTACTTC. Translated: CASSLYQQGQQYF.

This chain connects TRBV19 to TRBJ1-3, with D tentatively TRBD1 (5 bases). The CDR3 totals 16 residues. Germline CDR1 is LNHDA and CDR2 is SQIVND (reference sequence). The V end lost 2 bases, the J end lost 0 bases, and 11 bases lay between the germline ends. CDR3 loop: CASSIRGRSSGNTIYF. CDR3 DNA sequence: TGTGCCAGTAGTATAAGGGGCAGAAGCTCTGGAAACACCATATATTTT.

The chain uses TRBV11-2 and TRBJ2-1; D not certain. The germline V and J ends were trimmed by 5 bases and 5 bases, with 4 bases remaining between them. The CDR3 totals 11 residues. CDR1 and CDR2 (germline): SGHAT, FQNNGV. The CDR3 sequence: CASSLNNEQFF. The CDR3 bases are TGTGCCAGCAGCCTAAACAATGAGCAGTTCTTC.

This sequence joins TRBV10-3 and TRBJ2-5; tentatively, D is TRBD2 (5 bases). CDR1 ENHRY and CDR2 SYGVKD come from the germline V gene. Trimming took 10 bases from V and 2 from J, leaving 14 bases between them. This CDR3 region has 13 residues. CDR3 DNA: TGTGCCAGTGGTACGACTAATCAAGAGACCCAGTACTTC. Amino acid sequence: CASGTTNQETQYF.

This chain's CDR3 is CASSLDSTLYGYTF. CDR3 nucleotides: TGCGCCAGCAGCCTGGACAGTACCCTCTATGGCTACACCTTC. The V gene is TRBV4-1, the J gene TRBJ1-2, with D possibly matching TRBD1 (6 bases). The CDR3 runs to 14 residues. Germline lookup yields CDR1 MGHRA and CDR2 YSYEKL. Trimming took off 4 bases at V and 4 bases at J, with 13 bases between the two ends.

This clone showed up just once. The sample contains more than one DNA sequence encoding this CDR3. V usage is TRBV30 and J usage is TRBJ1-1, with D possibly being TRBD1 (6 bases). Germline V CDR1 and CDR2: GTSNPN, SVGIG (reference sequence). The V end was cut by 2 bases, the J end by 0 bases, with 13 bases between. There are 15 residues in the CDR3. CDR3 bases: TGTGCCTGGAGTAGGTGGGACACCTTGAACACTGAAGCTTTCTTT. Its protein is CAWSRWDTLNTEAFF.

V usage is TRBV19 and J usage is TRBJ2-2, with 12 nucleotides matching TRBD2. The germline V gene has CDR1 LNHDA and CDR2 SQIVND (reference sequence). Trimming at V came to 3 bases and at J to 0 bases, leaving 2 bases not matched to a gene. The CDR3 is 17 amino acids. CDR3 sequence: CASSMASGGANTGELFF. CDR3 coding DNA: TGTGCCAGTAGTATGGCTAGCGGGGGGGCGAACACCGGGGAGCTGTTTTTT.

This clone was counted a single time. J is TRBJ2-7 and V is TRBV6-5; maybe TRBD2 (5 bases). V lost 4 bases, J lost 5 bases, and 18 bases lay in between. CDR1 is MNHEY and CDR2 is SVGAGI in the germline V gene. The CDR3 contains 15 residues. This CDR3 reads CASSSSGRLGNEQYF. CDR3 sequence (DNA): TGTGCCAGCAGTTCCTCGGGCCGGCTCGGGAACGAGCAGTACTTC.

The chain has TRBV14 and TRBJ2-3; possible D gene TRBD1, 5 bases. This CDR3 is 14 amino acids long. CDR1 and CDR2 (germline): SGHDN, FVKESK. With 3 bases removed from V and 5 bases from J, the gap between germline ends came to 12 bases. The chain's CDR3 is CASSHDRGIDTQYF. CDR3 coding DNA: TGTGCCAGCAGCCATGATAGGGGTATAGATACGCAGTATTTT.

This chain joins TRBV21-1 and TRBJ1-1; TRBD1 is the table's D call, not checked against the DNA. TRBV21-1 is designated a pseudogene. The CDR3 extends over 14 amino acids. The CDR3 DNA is TGTGCCAGCGTAGGCCTTCAGGGGAACACTGAAGCTTTCTTT. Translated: CASVGLQGNTEAFF.